This record looks at one T cell receptor beta chain sequence and its context. The entry originates in a study of shared clonotypes between healthy human individuals. TCRdb keeps only in-frame clones here, not all; method: immunoSEQ multiplex PCR. The sample consists of 1,400,000 or so clones, just under 99% of them appearing once. CDR3 length equals 14 residues. Germline V gene sequence: CDR1 MNHNY, CDR2 SVGAGI (reference sequence). V was clipped by 5 bases and J by 4 bases, with 12 bases between them. Source material: naive CD4+ T cells sorted from blood. Subset meaning: CD45RA+ positively selected. The gene calls are TRBV6-6 and TRBJ1-5; a possible D gene is TRBD1 (5 bases). The TCR sequence derives from a man aged 25-45 years in good health. The CDR3 reads CASSDGTPNQPQHF. DNA for the CDR3: TGTGCCAGCAGTGACGGGACGCCGAATCAGCCCCAGCATTTT.